Listed below are T cell receptor beta chains from one sample, sequenced in a study of T cells after yellow fever vaccination. One entry per CDR3 protein results from TCRdb running MiXCR on the 5' RACE reads. The sample has 250,000 to 300,000 distinct CDR3 sequences, approximately 12% seen once; the top ten hold around 0.49%. The sequences come from CD4+ T cells sorted from PBMCs, collected 45 days after the yellow fever booster vaccination. The source of these receptors is a young man who received the YFV17D yellow fever vaccine. CDR3s include the opening cysteine and the closing phenylalanine or tryptophan. Each record gives: V gene, D gene, J gene, clone size, CDR3 protein, CDR3 DNA. A D gene is named only where the DNA matches it firmly. Expanded clones are given a class, and other clones once, few, many or no size at all.

>TRBV20-1|-|TRBJ1-1|few
CSARLAGNTEAFF
TGCAGTGCTAGGCTTGCAGGGAACACTGAAGCTTTCTTT
>TRBV4-1|TRBD1|TRBJ1-5|few
CASSQEPGQYQPQHF
TGCGCCAGCAGCCAAGAGCCGGGACAGTATCAGCCCCAGCATTTT
>TRBV28|-|TRBJ2-2|-
CASRWGNTGELFF
TGTGCCAGCCGCTGGGGGAACACCGGGGAGCTGTTTTTT
>TRBV24-1|TRBD2|TRBJ2-1|few
CATSDPSAGAGNEQFF
TGTGCCACCAGTGACCCCTCAGCGGGAGCCGGCAATGAGCAGTTCTTC
>TRBV20-1|TRBD1|TRBJ2-6|few
CSARDRGPSGANVLTF
TGCAGTGCTAGGGACAGGGGACCCTCTGGGGCCAACGTCCTGACTTTC
>TRBV5-1|-|TRBJ2-7|few
CASSPRSSVDEQYF
TGCGCCAGCAGCCCTCGGTCCAGTGTTGACGAGCAGTACTTC
>TRBV7-8|TRBD2|TRBJ2-7|many
CASSMGLANYEQYF
TGTGCCAGCAGCATGGGACTAGCGAACTACGAGCAGTACTTC
>TRBV9|TRBD2|TRBJ2-5|-
CASSVSTSGRSSVETQYF
TGTGCCAGCAGCGTATCGACTAGCGGGAGGAGTTCGGTGGAGACCCAGTACTTC
>TRBV29-1|TRBD2|TRBJ2-7|few
CWTERDPYEQYF
TGCTGGACGGAGCGGGACCCCTACGAGCAGTACTTC
>TRBV7-2|-|TRBJ1-1|many
CASSLSGEGTEAFF
TGTGCCAGCAGCTTAAGCGGGGAAGGCACTGAAGCTTTCTTT
>TRBV20-1|TRBD2|TRBJ2-3|-
CSARAATSGSPDTQYF
TGCAGTGCTAGAGCTGCGACTAGCGGGAGTCCAGATACGCAGTATTTT
>TRBV18|TRBD1|TRBJ1-5|-
CASSPSTGGTFGPQHF
TGTGCCAGCTCACCCTCTACAGGGGGCACCTTCGGGCCCCAGCATTTT
>TRBV4-3|-|TRBJ1-4|-
CASSQDRQFNEKLFF
TGCGCCAGCAGCCAAGATCGACAGTTTAATGAAAAACTGTTTTTT
>TRBV19|-|TRBJ2-1|-
CASKTAASVTYNEQFF
TGTGCCAGTAAGACCGCGGCTAGCGTCACCTACAATGAGCAGTTCTTC
>TRBV20-1|TRBD2|TRBJ2-7|many
CSASGVSGRGSYEQYF
TGCAGTGCTAGTGGTGTTAGCGGGAGAGGCTCCTACGAGCAGTACTTC
>TRBV24-1|TRBD1|TRBJ2-1|-
CATKKTGVGSNEQFF
TGTGCCACCAAGAAGACAGGGGTGGGGAGCAATGAGCAGTTCTTC
>TRBV4-3|-|TRBJ1-2|-
CASSQDGGAYGYTF
TGCGCCAGCAGCCAAGACGGCGGAGCCTATGGCTACACCTTC
>TRBV7-2|-|TRBJ1-1|-
CASSLGRQKAFF
TGTGCCAGCAGCCTAGGGAGACAGAAGGCTTTCTTT
>TRBV20-1|-|TRBJ2-7|many
CSTPGSDSEQYF
TGCAGTACGCCGGGTTCCGACTCCGAGCAGTACTTC
>TRBV5-1|TRBD1|TRBJ2-2|-
CASSSGTVKTGELFF
TGCGCCAGCAGCTCCGGGACAGTCAAAACCGGGGAGCTGTTTTTT
>TRBV10-1|-|TRBJ2-5|many
CASSAAGEETQYF
TGCGCCAGCAGTGCCGCAGGGGAAGAGACCCAGTACTTC
>TRBV6-1|TRBD1|TRBJ2-7|few
CASRRTGGDYEQYF
TGTGCCAGCAGACGGACAGGGGGGGACTACGAGCAGTACTTC
>TRBV7-9|-|TRBJ2-2|few
CASSAAGLSITGELFF
TGTGCCAGCAGCGCTGCGGGCCTTAGCATCACCGGGGAGCTGTTTTTT
>TRBV5-4|-|TRBJ2-7|-
CASSRGWRGYEQYF
TGTGCCAGCAGCCGAGGGTGGCGGGGCTACGAGCAGTACTTC
>TRBV7-9|-|TRBJ2-1|many
CASSLDQGYEQFF
TGTGCCAGCAGCTTAGACCAGGGGTATGAGCAGTTCTTC
>TRBV9|-|TRBJ2-1|-
CASSVKRASSYNEQFF
TGTGCCAGCAGCGTTAAGCGGGCGAGCTCCTACAATGAGCAGTTCTTC
>TRBV19|-|TRBJ2-3|-
CASSIPFVAGTDTQYF
TGTGCCAGTAGTATCCCTTTCGTAGCTGGAACAGATACGCAGTATTTT
>TRBV12-3/TRBV12-4|-|TRBJ1-2|-
CASRTRRQSGSYTF
TGTGCCAGCAGGACGAGGCGCCAAAGTGGAAGCTACACCTTC
>TRBV11-1|TRBD2|TRBJ2-2|-
CASSLGTGLAPRDRTGELFF
TGTGCCAGCAGCTTGGGAACGGGACTAGCGCCTCGAGATCGGACCGGGGAGCTGTTTTTT
>TRBV2|-|TRBJ2-5|few
CASSRLPPQLETQYF
TGTGCCAGCAGTAGACTACCCCCCCAGTTGGAGACCCAGTACTTC
>TRBV5-1|TRBD1|TRBJ2-7|-
CASSSTGYSEQYF
TGCGCCAGCAGCTCGACAGGGTACTCCGAGCAGTACTTC
>TRBV20-1|TRBD2|TRBJ2-1|-
CSARGAGTLYNEQFF
TGCAGTGCTAGAGGAGCGGGAACTCTATACAATGAGCAGTTCTTC
>TRBV20-1|TRBD1|TRBJ1-1|-
CSAQETGANTEAFF
TGCAGTGCTCAAGAAACAGGGGCGAACACTGAAGCTTTCTTT
>TRBV24-1|TRBD1|TRBJ1-2|-
CATSEDGQDYGYTF
TGTGCCACCAGTGAAGACGGACAGGACTATGGCTACACCTTC
>TRBV4-2|-|TRBJ2-5|-
CASSRSETQYF
TGTGCCAGCAGCCGTTCAGAGACCCAGTACTTC
>TRBV15|-|TRBJ1-3|-
CATSRDPEGHTIYF
TGTGCCACCAGCAGAGATCCAGAGGGACACACCATATATTTT
>TRBV7-3|-|TRBJ2-2|many
CASSLTNTGELFF
TGTGCCAGCAGCCTCACGAACACCGGGGAGCTGTTTTTT
>TRBV7-2|-|TRBJ2-7|-
CASSLQRSGRAGEQYF
-